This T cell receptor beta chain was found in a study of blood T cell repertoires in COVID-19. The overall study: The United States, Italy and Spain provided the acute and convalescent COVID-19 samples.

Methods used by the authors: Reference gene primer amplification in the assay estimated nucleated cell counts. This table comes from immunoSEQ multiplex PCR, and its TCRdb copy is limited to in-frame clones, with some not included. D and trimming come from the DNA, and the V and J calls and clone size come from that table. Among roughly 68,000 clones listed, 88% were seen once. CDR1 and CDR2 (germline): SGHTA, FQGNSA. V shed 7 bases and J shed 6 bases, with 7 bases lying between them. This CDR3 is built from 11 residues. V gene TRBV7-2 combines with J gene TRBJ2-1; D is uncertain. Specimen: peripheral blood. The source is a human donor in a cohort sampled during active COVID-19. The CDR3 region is CASTRFNEQFF. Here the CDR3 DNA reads TGTGCCAGCACCCGGTTCAATGAGCAGTTCTTC. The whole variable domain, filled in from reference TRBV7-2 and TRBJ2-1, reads GAGVSQSPSNKVTEKGKDVELRCDPISGHTALYWYRQSLGQGLEFLIYFQGNSAPDKSGLPSDRFSAERTGGSVSTLTIQRTQQEDSAVYLCASTRFNEQFFGPGTRLTVL.